One T cell receptor (beta chain) is described in this entry. These data are taken from a study of blood T cell repertoires in COVID-19. As for the study in general: COVID-19 samples collected from the United States, Italy and Spain covered acute and convalescent phases.

A Seattle source enrolled patients during active infection and followed them longitudinally. Study processing details: The authors estimated nucleated cell counts from reference gene primer amplification. Clones were sequenced by immunoSEQ multiplex PCR, and TCRdb holds only the in-frame ones, with some missing. The DNA was the basis for D and trimming; V, J and clone size are from that table. The data contain 200,000 to 300,000 clones, 91% of them singletons. The receptor comes from a person aged 18 to 30 with COVID-19, enrolled during active disease. The source material was peripheral blood.

In DNA form, the CDR3 reads TGTGCCAGCAGTTTCCTCGGGCTTGAGGGAGATACGCAGTATTTT. Residues: CASSFLGLEGDTQYF. This chain uses TRBV7-2 with TRBJ2-3, with D perhaps matching TRBD2 (5 bases). Trimming stripped 6 bases from V and 5 bases from J, with 18 bases between. This CDR3 comprises 15 residues. Germline V gives CDR1 SGHTA, CDR2 FQGNSA.